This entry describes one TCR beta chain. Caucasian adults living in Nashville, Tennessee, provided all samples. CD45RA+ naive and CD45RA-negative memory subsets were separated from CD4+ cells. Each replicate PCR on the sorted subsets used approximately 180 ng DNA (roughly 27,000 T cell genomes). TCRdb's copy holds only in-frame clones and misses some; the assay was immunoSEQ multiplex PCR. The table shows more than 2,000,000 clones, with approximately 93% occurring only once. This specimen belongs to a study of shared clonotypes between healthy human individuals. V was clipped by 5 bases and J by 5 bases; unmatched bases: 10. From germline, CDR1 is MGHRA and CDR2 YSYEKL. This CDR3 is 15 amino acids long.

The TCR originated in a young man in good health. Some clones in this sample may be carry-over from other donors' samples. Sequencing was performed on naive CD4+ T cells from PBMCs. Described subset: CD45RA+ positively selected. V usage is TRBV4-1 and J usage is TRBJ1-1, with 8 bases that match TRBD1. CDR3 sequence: CASSSPGRGPTEAFF. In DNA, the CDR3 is TGCGCCAGCAGCTCCCCGGGCAGGGGGCCTACTGAAGCTTTCTTT.